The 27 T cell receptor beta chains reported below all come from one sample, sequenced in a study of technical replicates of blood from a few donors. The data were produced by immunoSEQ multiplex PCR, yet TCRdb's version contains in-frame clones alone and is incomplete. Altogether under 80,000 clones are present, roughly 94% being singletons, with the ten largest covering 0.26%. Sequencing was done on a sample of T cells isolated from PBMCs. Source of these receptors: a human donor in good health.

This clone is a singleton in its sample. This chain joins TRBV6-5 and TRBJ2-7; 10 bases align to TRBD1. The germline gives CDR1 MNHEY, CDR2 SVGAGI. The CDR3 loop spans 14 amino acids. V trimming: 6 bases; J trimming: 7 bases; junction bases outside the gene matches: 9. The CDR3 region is CASSSRQGAREQYF. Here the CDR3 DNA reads TGTGCCAGCAGCTCCCGACAGGGGGCGAGGGAGCAGTACTTC.

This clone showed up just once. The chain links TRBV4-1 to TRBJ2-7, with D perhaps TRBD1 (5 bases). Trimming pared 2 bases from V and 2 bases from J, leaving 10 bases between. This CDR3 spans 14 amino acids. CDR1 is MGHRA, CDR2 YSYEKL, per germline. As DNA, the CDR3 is TGCGCCAGCAGCCAATATGGACAAGCCTACGAGCAGTACTTC. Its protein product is CASSQYGQAYEQYF.

As DNA, the CDR3 is TGTGCCAGCAGTTTCGTCGGTAGCGGGAGAGGTAACTACGAGCAGTACTTC. It encodes CASSFVGSGRGNYEQYF. This sequence joins TRBV27 and TRBJ2-7; 9 bases are shared with TRBD2. Per the germline V gene, CDR1 is MNHEY and CDR2 is SMNVEV (reference sequence). This CDR3 has 17 residues. The junction had 12 bases not matched to a gene; V was cut back by 3 bases and J by 3 bases.

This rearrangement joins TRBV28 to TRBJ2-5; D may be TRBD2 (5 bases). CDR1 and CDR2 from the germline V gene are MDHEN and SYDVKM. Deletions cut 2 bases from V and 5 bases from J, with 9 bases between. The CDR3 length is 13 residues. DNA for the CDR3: TGTGCCAGCAGTTTAGCTACTAGGGAGACCCAGTACTTC. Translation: CASSLATRETQYF.

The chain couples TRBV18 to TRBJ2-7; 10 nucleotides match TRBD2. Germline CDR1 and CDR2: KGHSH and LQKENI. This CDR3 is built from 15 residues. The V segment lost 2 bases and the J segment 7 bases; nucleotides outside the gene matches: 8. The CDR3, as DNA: TGTGCCAGCTCACCAGGAGGAGCGGGAGGGCGGGAGCAGTACTTC. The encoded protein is CASSPGGAGGREQYF.

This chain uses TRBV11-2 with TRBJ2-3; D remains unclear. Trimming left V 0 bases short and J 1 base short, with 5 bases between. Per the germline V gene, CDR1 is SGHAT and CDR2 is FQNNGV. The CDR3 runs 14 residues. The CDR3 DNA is TGTGCCAGCAGCTTAGATCAGGGCACAGATACGCAGTATTTT. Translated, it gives CASSLDQGTDTQYF. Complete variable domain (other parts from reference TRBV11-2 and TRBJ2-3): EAGVAQSPRYKIIEKRQSVAFWCNPISGHATLYWYQQILGQGPKLLIQFQNNGVVDDSQLPKDRFSAERLKGVDSTLKIQPAKLEDSAVYLCASSLDQGTDTQYFGPGTRLTVL.

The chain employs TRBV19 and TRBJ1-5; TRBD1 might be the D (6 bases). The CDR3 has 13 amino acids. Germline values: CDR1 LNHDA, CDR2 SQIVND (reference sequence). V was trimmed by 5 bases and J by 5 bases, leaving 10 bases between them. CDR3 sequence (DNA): TGTGCCAGTAGTGAGGACAGTTATCAGCCCCAGCATTTT. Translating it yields CASSEDSYQPQHF.

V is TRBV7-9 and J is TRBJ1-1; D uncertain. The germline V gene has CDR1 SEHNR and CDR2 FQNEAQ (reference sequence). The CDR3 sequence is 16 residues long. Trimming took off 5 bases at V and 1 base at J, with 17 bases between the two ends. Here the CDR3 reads CASSANSWAPNTEAFF. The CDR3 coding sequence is TGTGCCAGCAGCGCGAATTCGTGGGCCCCGAACACTGAAGCTTTCTTT.

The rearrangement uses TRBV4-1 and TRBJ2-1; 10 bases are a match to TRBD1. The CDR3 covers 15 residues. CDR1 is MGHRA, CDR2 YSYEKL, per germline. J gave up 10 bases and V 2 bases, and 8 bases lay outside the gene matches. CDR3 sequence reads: CASSQPRDRGHEQFF. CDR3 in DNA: TGCGCCAGCAGCCAACCCCGGGACAGGGGTCACGAGCAGTTCTTC.

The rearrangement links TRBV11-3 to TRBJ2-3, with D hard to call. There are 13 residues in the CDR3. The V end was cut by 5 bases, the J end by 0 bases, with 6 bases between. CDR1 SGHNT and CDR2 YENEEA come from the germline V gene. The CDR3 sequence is CASSGASTDTQYF. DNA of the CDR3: TGTGCCAGCAGCGGAGCCAGCACAGATACGCAGTATTTT.

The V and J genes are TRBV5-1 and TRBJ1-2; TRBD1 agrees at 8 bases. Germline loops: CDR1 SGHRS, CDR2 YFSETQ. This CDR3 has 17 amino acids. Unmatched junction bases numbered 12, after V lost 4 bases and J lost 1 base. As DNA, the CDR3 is TGCGCCAGCAGCCCCTCGATCCAGGGGGCTTATAACTATGGCTACACCTTC. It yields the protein CASSPSIQGAYNYGYTF.

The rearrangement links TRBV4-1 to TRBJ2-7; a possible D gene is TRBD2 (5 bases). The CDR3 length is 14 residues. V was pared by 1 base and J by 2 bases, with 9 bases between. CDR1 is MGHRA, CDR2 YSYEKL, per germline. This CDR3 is CASSQGRGPYEQYF. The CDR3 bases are TGCGCCAGCAGCCAAGGCCGGGGTCCCTACGAGCAGTACTTC.

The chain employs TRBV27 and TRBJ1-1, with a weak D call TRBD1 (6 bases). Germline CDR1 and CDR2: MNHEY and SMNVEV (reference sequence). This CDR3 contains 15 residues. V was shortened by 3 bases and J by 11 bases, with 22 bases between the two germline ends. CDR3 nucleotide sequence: TGTGCCAGCAGTTTCTTCGGGCAGGGGAGTTACTGGGCTTTCTTT. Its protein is CASSFFGQGSYWAFF.

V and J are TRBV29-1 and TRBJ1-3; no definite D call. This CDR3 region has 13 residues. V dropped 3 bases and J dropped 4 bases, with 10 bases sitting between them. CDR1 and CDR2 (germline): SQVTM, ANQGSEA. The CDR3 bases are TGCAGCGTTGAGAGAAACTCCGGAAACACCATATATTTT. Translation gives CSVERNSGNTIYF.

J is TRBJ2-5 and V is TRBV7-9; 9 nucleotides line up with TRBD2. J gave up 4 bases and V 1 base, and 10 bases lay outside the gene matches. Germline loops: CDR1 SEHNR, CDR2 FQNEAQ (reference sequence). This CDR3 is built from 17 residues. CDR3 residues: CASSLGTSGRMGETQYF. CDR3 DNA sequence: TGTGCCAGCAGCTTAGGTACGAGCGGGAGGATGGGAGAGACCCAGTACTTC.

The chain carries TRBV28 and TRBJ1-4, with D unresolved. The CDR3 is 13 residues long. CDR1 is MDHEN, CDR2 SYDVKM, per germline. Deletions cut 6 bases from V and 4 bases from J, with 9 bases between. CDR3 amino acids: CASSLRLNEKLFF. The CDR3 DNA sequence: TGTGCCAGCAGCCTCAGACTTAATGAAAAACTGTTTTTT. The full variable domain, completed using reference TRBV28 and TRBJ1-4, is DVKVTQSSRYLVKRTGEKVFLECVQDMDHENMFWYRQDPGLGLRLIYFSYDVKMKEKGDIPEGYSVSREKKERFSLILESASTNQTSMYLCASSLRLNEKLFFGSGTQLSVL.

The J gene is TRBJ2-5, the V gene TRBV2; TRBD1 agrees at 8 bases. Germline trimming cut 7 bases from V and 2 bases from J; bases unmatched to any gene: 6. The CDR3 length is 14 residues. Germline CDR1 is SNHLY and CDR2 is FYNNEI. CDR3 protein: CASTSRQGQETQYF. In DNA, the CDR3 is TGTGCCAGCACCTCGAGACAGGGGCAAGAGACCCAGTACTTC.

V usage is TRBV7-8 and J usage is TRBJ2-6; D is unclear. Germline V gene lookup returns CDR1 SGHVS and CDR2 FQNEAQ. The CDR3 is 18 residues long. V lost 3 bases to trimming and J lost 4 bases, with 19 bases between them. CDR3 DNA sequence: TGTGCCAGCAGCTTGAGGCTGAAGACGACTCTGGGGGCCAACGTCCTGACTTTC. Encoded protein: CASSLRLKTTLGANVLTF.

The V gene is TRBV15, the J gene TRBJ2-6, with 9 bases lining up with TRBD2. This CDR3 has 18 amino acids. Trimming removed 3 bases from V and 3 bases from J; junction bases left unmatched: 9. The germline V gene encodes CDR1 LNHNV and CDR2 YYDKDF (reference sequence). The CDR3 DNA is TGTGCCACCAGCAGTCCTATAGCGGGGGAAGGTGGGGCCAACGTCCTGACTTTC. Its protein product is CATSSPIAGEGGANVLTF. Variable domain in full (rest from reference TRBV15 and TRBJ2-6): DAMVIQNPRYQVTQFGKPVTLSCSQTLNHNVMYWYQQKSSQAPKLLFHYYDKDFNNEADTPDNFQSRRPNTSFCFLDIRSPGLGDTAMYLCATSSPIAGEGGANVLTFGAGSRLTVL.

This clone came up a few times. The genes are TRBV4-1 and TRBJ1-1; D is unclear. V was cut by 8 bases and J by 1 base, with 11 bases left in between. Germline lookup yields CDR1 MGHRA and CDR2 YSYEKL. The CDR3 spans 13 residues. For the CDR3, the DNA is TGCGCCAGCCACGGGGTGGGGAACACTGAAGCTTTCTTT. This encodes CASHGVGNTEAFF.

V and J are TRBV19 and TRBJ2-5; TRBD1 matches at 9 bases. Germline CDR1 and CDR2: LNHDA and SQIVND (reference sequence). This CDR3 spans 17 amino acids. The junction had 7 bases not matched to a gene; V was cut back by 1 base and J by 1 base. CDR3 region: CASSIAFPDRGQETQYF. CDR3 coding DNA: TGTGCCAGTAGTATAGCCTTCCCGGACAGGGGCCAAGAGACCCAGTACTTC.

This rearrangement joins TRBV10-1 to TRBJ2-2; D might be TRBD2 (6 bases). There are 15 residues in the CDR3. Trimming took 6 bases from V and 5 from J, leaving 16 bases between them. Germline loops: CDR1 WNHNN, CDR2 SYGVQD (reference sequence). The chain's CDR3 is CASREMRGGTGELFF. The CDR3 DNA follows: TGCGCCAGCAGGGAAATGCGAGGAGGGACCGGGGAGCTGTTTTTT.

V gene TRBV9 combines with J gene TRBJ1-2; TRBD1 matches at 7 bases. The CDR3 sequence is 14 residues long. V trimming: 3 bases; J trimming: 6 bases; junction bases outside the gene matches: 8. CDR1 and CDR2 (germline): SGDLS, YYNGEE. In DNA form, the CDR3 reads TGTGCCAGCAGCGCCCGACAGGGAACCGATGGCTACACCTTC. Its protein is CASSARQGTDGYTF.

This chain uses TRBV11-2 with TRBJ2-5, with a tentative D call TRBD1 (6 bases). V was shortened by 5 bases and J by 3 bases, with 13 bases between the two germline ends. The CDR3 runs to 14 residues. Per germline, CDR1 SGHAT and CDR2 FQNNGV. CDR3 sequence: CASSRDRPEETQYF. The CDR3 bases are TGTGCCAGCAGCCGTGACAGGCCCGAAGAGACCCAGTACTTC.

CDR3 amino acids: CASSLIPGLAYEQYF. The CDR3 nucleotides are TGTGCCAGCAGTTTAATACCGGGACTAGCGTACGAGCAGTACTTC. The V and J genes are TRBV28 and TRBJ2-7, with TRBD2 matching over 10 bases. CDR1 is MDHEN, CDR2 SYDVKM, per germline. This CDR3 has 15 residues. The ends lost 2 bases at V and 4 bases at J; junction bases unmatched: 5.

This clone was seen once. CDR3 sequence reads: CASSTRLAATEAFF. CDR3 DNA: TGTGCCAGTAGTACCCGTCTGGCGGCCACTGAAGCTTTCTTT. V gene TRBV19 combines with J gene TRBJ1-1; D gene unclear. Trimming took 4 bases from V and 4 from J, leaving 13 bases between them. Germline V gives CDR1 LNHDA, CDR2 SQIVND (reference sequence). CDR3 length equals 14 residues.

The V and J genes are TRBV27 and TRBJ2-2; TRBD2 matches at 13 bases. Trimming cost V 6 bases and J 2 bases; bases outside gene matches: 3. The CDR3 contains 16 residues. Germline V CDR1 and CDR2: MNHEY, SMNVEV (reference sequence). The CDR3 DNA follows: TGTGCCAGCAGGCGGACTAGCGGGGGAAACACCGGGGAGCTGTTTTTT. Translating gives CASRRTSGGNTGELFF.